The clone carrying this TCR beta chain occurred once. As yet, its antigen is unknown. This sample stems from a study of cytomegalovirus exposure and HLA in healthy donors. The wider study: Early on, a data release was issued that held 80 million to 90 million unique TCRs from HLA-typed donors. Study results and limitations: Segments of the TCR beta V type were, in most cases, productive about 87% or about 30% of the time in an earlier analysis. Another analysis was done later, and it associated fewer than 20,000 TCR beta sequences with HLA alleles at 0.05 false discovery rate. Investigators reported approximately 150 TCR beta chains as tied to cytomegalovirus.

60 Vbeta and 13 Jbeta primers were used in PCR. Sequencing was performed with immunoSEQ multiplex PCR; in TCRdb, only in-frame clones are kept and a portion is missing. This repertoire shows about 140,000 clones, roughly 77% found once; its top ten account for about 3%. In germline, CDR1 is SGHAT, CDR2 FQNNGV. V trimming: 1 base; J trimming: 0 bases; junction bases outside the gene matches: 11. The CDR3 runs to 19 residues. The chain combines TRBV11-2 with TRBJ2-1; 8 nucleotides agree with TRBD2. The source of this sequence is a man aged 35-49 years in good health and CMV-seronegative. Sequencing input: PBMCs. This chain's CDR3 is CASSLGIQRGLSSYNEQFF. DNA of the CDR3: TGTGCCAGCAGCTTAGGGATCCAGCGGGGGCTTAGCTCCTACAATGAGCAGTTCTTC.